Listed here are 3 T cell receptor beta chains from one sample, sequenced in a study of blood T cell repertoires in COVID-19. The repertoire was sequenced with immunoSEQ multiplex PCR; TCRdb's copy has only in-frame clones and lacks some. The table has a few hundred thousand clones, around 86% seen once. The sequenced sample was PBMCs or T cells enriched from blood (not recorded which). These receptors were taken from a woman in her 40s with acute COVID-19.

This chain connects TRBV5-1 to TRBJ2-2; maybe TRBD2 (5 bases). The germline V gene encodes CDR1 SGHRS and CDR2 YFSETQ. The length of the CDR3 is 18 residues. V shed 4 bases and J shed 0 bases, with 19 bases lying between them. Here the CDR3 reads CASSPGFSSLANTGELFF. Here the CDR3 DNA reads TGCGCCAGCAGCCCCGGGTTCTCTAGCCTTGCGAACACCGGGGAGCTGTTTTTT.

The rearrangement links TRBV29-1 to TRBJ2-7; 11 nucleotides line up with TRBD2. Germline lookup yields CDR1 SQVTM and CDR2 ANQGSEA. The CDR3 runs 14 residues. The V gene end was trimmed by 5 bases and the J gene end by 6 bases; junction bases not matched to a gene: 9. The CDR3 DNA is TGCAGCGTTAATATAGCGGGAGGGCCTCCCGAGCAGTACTTC. It specifies CSVNIAGGPPEQYF.

The rearrangement links TRBV4-2 to TRBJ2-7; no definite D call. The CDR3 extends over 12 amino acids. Germline V CDR1 and CDR2: LGHNA, YNFKEQ. V lost 0 bases and J 9 bases, leaving 9 bases between the germline ends. In DNA, the CDR3 is TGTGCCAGCAGCCAAGATCTTACGGTGCAGTACTTC. This codes for CASSQDLTVQYF.